These 17 T cell receptor beta chains originate from one sample sequenced in a study of blood T cell repertoires in COVID-19. Clones were sequenced by immunoSEQ multiplex PCR, and TCRdb holds only the in-frame ones, with some missing. The data show over 140,000 clones, with 76% seen just once and 3.5% to 5.5% held by the top ten. The sequenced material came from peripheral blood. These TCRs come from a woman aged 80 or over with active or convalescent COVID-19.

The chain couples TRBV7-2 to TRBJ2-6; TRBD1 matches at 7 bases. CDR3 length: 19 amino acids. Germline V lookup: CDR1 SGHTA, CDR2 FQGNSA. V was pared by 1 base and J by 0 bases, with 9 bases of the junction left unmatched. The CDR3 bases are TGTGCCAGCAGCTTAGGCTGGGCAGGGGGAGTCTCTGGGGCCAACGTCCTGACTTTC. Amino acids: CASSLGWAGGVSGANVLTF.

The V call is TRBV27, the J call TRBJ1-5; D gene ambiguous. The length of the CDR3 is 14 residues. Trimming removed 0 bases at V and 0 bases at J, with 3 bases between. Germline CDR1 is MNHEY and CDR2 is SMNVEV (reference sequence). This chain's CDR3 is CASSLSNSNQPQHF. The CDR3 coding sequence is TGTGCCAGCAGTTTATCTAATAGCAATCAGCCCCAGCATTTT.

The V gene is TRBV7-3, the J gene TRBJ2-5, with a possible D match to TRBD1 (6 bases). The CDR3 covers 14 residues. V lost 5 bases to trimming and J lost 3 bases, with 13 bases between them. Germline V lookup: CDR1 SGHTA, CDR2 FQGTGA. CDR3 loop: CASSHPGQKETQYF. Here the CDR3 DNA reads TGTGCCAGCAGCCACCCGGGACAAAAAGAGACCCAGTACTTC.

The chain joins TRBV9 to TRBJ1-2; no reliable D call. This CDR3 has 12 amino acids. With 4 bases removed from V and 0 bases from J, the gap between germline ends came to 4 bases. In germline, CDR1 is SGDLS, CDR2 YYNGEE. The CDR3 bases are TGTGCCAGCAGCCCCGCTAACTATGGCTACACCTTC. Amino acids: CASSPANYGYTF. Together with reference TRBV9 and TRBJ1-2, the CDR3 gives the full variable domain: DSGVTQTPKHLITATGQRVTLRCSPRSGDLSVYWYQQSLDQGLQFLIQYYNGEERAKGNILERFSAQQFPDLHSELNLSSLELGDSALYFCASSPANYGYTFGSGTRLTVV.

V gene TRBV6-6 combines with J gene TRBJ2-7; 7 positions match TRBD1. V was clipped by 2 bases and J by 2 bases; unmatched bases: 3. CDR3 length: 14 residues. Germline V gene sequence: CDR1 MNHNY, CDR2 SVGAGI (reference sequence). CDR3 coding DNA: TGTGCCAGCAGTTACCGGGACAGTCCCTACGAGCAGTACTTC. It codes for CASSYRDSPYEQYF.

The V gene is TRBV19, the J gene TRBJ1-3; 8 nucleotides line up with TRBD1. V shed 4 bases and J 0 bases; nucleotides not matched to a gene: 8. Per the germline V gene, CDR1 is LNHDA and CDR2 is SQIVND (reference sequence). The CDR3 has 17 residues. CDR3 residues: CASSTSGTGNSGNTIYF. Written as DNA, the CDR3 is TGTGCCAGTAGTACATCCGGGACAGGTAACTCTGGAAACACCATATATTTT.

This chain uses TRBV24-1 with TRBJ2-4; D gene uncertain. Deletions cut 5 bases from V and 6 bases from J, with 10 bases between. Germline V lookup: CDR1 KGHDR, CDR2 SFDVKD. The CDR3 sequence is 13 residues long. The CDR3 loop is CATSVPGINIQYF. The CDR3 DNA is TGTGCCACCAGTGTCCCAGGAATAAACATTCAGTACTTC.

The chain links TRBV19 to TRBJ2-6, with D unclear. Germline values: CDR1 LNHDA, CDR2 SQIVND (reference sequence). The CDR3 runs 14 residues. V lost 5 bases and J 1 base, leaving 6 bases between the germline ends. CDR3 sequence reads: CASSVKSGANVLTF. CDR3 bases: TGTGCCAGTAGTGTCAAATCTGGGGCCAACGTCCTGACTTTC.

The V call is TRBV6-6, the J call TRBJ2-1; TRBD1 might be the D (6 bases). The germline gives CDR1 MNHNY, CDR2 SVGAGI (reference sequence). V was cut by 6 bases and J by 10 bases, with 19 bases left in between. This CDR3 is 14 amino acids long. The CDR3 region has the DNA TGTGCCAGCAGCGACGGGACATGGAATGGAGAGCAGTTCTTC. Residues: CASSDGTWNGEQFF.

This chain links TRBV5-1 with TRBJ2-1; TRBD2 matches at 7 bases. The CDR3 sequence is 17 residues long. Trimming removed 3 bases from V and 5 bases from J; junction bases left unmatched: 14. Germline V gene data show CDR1 as SGHRS and CDR2 as YFSETQ. The CDR3 coding sequence is TGCGCCAGCAGCTCGTCGTGGGTGCGGGGGAGGAACAATGAGCAGTTCTTC. Translating it yields CASSSSWVRGRNNEQFF. Variable domain in full (rest from reference TRBV5-1 and TRBJ2-1): KAGVTQTPRYLIKTRGQQVTLSCSPISGHRSVSWYQQTPGQGLQFLFEYFSETQRNKGNFPGRFSGRQFSNSRSEMNVSTLELGDSALYLCASSSSWVRGRNNEQFFGPGTRLTVL.

This clone was counted a few times. This chain connects TRBV10-3 to TRBJ1-5, with D perhaps TRBD1 (5 bases). The CDR3 loop spans 13 amino acids. Trimming removed 6 bases at V and 3 bases at J, with 9 bases between. CDR1 and CDR2 (germline): ENHRY, SYGVKD. CDR3 DNA: TGTGCCATCAGCCCGGGGGACAATCAGCCCCAGCATTTT. Its translation: CAISPGDNQPQHF.

This clone was counted once. The rearrangement joins TRBV11-2 to TRBJ1-2, with D maybe TRBD1 (5 bases). V was clipped by 6 bases and J by 6 bases, with 17 bases between them. The germline CDR1 and CDR2 sequences are SGHAT and FQNNGV. CDR3 length: 14 amino acids. CDR3 sequence reads: CASRTGLGGDGYTF. CDR3 coding DNA: TGTGCCAGCAGAACGGGTCTGGGGGGGGATGGCTACACCTTC.

The V call is TRBV10-2, the J call TRBJ2-7, with D tentatively TRBD2 (7 bases). V was trimmed by 6 bases and J by 3 bases, leaving 15 bases between them. The germline gives CDR1 WSHSY, CDR2 SAAADI. This CDR3 has 14 amino acids. The chain's CDR3 is CASRGGAGRYEQYF. CDR3 bases: TGCGCCAGCAGAGGGGGGGCAGGGCGCTACGAGCAGTACTTC.

J is TRBJ1-3 and V is TRBV13; D uncertain. V lost 0 bases and J lost 4, with 13 bases in between. Germline V gene data show CDR1 as PRHDT and CDR2 as FYEKMQ (reference sequence). This CDR3 has 16 residues. As DNA, the CDR3 is TGTGCCAGCAGCTTAGGCGGTGTCCCAAGCGGAAACACCATATATTTT. This codes for CASSLGGVPSGNTIYF.

On this clone: One end of the junction is discordant with germline, which a read error may explain. This chain links TRBV7-7 with TRBJ2-5; tentative D call: TRBD2 (7 bases). The V gene's germline CDR1 is SSHAT and CDR2 FNYEAQ (reference sequence). The CDR3 has 14 residues. The CDR3 spells CASSLGGGKETQYF. CDR3 sequence (DNA): TGTGCTAGCAGCTTAGGGGGGGGCAAAGAGACCCAGTACTTC.

This chain uses TRBV9 with TRBJ2-5, with TRBD2 as a possible D gene (6 bases). Germline assignment: CDR1 SGDLS and CDR2 YYNGEE. This CDR3 comprises 14 residues. V was trimmed by 4 bases and J by 1 base, leaving 11 bases between them. CDR3 bases: TGTGCCAGCAGCTTTAGCGGTGCCCAAGAGACCCAGTACTTC. This gives the protein CASSFSGAQETQYF.

The chain combines TRBV15 with TRBJ2-3; tentatively, D is TRBD1 (6 bases). V was clipped by 8 bases and J by 2 bases, with 8 bases between them. Germline-derived CDR1 and CDR2 are LNHNV and YYDKDF (reference sequence). This CDR3 has 12 amino acids. Written as DNA, the CDR3 is TGTGCCACCCGGGACACCACAGATACGCAGTATTTT. Translating it yields CATRDTTDTQYF.